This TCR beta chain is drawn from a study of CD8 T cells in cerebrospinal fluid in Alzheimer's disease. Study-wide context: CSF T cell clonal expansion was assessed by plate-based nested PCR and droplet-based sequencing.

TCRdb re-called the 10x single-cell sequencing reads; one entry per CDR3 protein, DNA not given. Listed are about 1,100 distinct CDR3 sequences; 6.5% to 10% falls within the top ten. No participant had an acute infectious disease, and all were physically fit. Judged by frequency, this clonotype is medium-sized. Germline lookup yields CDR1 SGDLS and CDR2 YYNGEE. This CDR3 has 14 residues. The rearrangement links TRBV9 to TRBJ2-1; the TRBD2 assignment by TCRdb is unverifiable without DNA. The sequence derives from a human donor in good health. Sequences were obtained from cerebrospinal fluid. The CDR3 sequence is CASSVVGGNNEQFF.